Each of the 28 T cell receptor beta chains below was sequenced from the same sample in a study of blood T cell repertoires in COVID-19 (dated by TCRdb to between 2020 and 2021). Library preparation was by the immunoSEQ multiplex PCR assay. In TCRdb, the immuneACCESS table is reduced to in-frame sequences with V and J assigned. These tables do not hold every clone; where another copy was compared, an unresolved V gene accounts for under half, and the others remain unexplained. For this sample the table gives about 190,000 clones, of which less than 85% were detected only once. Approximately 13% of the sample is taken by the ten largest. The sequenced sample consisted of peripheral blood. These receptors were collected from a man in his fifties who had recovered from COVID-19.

CDR3 bases: TGTGCCAGCAGTAGCAAGAGTAGCTCCTACGAGCAGTACTTC. It is translated as CASSSKSSSYEQYF. The J gene is TRBJ2-7, the V gene TRBV3-1 (or the pseudogene TRBV3-2); no firm D call. This CDR3 contains 14 residues. Looked up from germline, CDR1 is LGHDT and CDR2 is YNNKEL (reference sequence). V lost 6 bases to trimming and J lost 0 bases, with 12 bases between them.

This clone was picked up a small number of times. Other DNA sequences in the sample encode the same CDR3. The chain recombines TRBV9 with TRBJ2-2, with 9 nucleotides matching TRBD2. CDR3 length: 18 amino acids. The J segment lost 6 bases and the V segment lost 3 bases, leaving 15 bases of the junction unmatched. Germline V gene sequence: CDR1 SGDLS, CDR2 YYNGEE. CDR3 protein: CASSARPVSGTSPGELFF. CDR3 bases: TGTGCCAGCAGCGCGCGACCTGTATCCGGGACTAGCCCCGGGGAGCTGTTTTTT.

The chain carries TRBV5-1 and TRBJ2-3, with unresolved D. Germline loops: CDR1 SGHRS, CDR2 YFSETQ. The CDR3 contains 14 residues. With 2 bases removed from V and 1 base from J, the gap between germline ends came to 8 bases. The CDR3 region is CASSFAVGTDTQYF. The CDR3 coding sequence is TGCGCCAGCAGCTTCGCAGTTGGCACAGATACGCAGTATTTT.

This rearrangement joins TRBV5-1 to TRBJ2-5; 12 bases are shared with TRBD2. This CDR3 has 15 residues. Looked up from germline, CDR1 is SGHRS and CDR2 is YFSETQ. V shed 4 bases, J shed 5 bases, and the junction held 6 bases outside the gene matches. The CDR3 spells CASSIGLAGMETQYF. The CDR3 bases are TGCGCCAGCAGCATTGGACTAGCGGGGATGGAGACCCAGTACTTC.

The CDR3 DNA follows: TGTGCCAGCAGTAAAGGGGTCCCTGGTTACGAGCAGTACTTC. Translation gives CASSKGVPGYEQYF. The genes are TRBV6-2 or TRBV6-3 and TRBJ2-7; possibly TRBD1 for D (5 bases). V lost 5 bases and J lost 4, with 15 bases in between. Germline V gives CDR1 MNHEY, CDR2 SVGEGT. This CDR3 contains 14 residues.

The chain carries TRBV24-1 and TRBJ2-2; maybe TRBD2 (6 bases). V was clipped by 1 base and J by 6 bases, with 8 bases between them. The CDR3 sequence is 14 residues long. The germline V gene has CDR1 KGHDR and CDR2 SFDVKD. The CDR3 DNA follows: TGTGCCACCAGTGATTTTGGGGACTCCGGGGAGCTGTTTTTT. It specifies CATSDFGDSGELFF.

In DNA, the CDR3 is TGTGCCAGCAGCTTAGCGCCAGCGGGAGTTTCCTACGAGCAGTACTTC. Protein sequence: CASSLAPAGVSYEQYF. The chain is built from TRBV7-8 and TRBJ2-7, with 8 bases lining up with TRBD2. This CDR3 region has 16 residues. The trim removed 0 bases at V and 1 base at J, leaving 5 bases unmatched. CDR1 SGHVS and CDR2 FQNEAQ come from the germline V gene. Looking up the rest from reference TRBV7-8 and TRBJ2-7 gives the full variable domain: GAGVSQSPRYKVAKRGQDVALRCDPISGHVSLFWYQQALGQGPEFLTYFQNEAQLDKSGLPSDRFFAERPEGSVSTLKIQRTQQEDSAVYLCASSLAPAGVSYEQYFGPGTRLTVT.

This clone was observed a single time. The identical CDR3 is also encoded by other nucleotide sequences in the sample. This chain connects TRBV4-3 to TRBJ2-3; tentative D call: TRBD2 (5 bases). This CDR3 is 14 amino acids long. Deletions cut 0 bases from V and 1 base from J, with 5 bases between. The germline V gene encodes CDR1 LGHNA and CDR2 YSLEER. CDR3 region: CASSQDSGTDTQYF. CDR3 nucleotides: TGCGCCAGCAGCCAAGATAGCGGCACAGATACGCAGTATTTT.

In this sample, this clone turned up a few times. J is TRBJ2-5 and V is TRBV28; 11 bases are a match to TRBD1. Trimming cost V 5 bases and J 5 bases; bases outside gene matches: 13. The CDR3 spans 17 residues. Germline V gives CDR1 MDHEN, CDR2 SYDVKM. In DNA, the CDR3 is TGTGCCAGCAGTCCGAACCCGGGACAGGGGGTATGGGAGACCCAGTACTTC. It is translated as CASSPNPGQGVWETQYF.

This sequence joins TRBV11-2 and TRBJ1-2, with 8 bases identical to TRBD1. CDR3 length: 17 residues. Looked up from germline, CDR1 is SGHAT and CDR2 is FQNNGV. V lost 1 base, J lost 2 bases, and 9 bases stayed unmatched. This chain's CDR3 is CASSLARQGRENYGYTF. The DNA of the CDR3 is TGTGCCAGCAGCTTAGCGAGACAGGGGAGGGAGAACTATGGCTACACCTTC.

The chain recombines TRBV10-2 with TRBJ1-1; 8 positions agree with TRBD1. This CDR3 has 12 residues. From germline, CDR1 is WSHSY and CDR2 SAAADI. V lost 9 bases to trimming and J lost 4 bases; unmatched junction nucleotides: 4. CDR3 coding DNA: TGCGCCAGTGGGGACAGGCGCACTGAAGCTTTCTTT. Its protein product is CASGDRRTEAFF.

The CDR3 is CASSRTGQGGYNEQFF. In DNA, the CDR3 is TGCGCCAGCAGCCGGACAGGACAGGGGGGATACAATGAGCAGTTCTTC. This chain uses TRBV4-3 with TRBJ2-1; 10 positions agree with TRBD1. This CDR3 contains 16 residues. The germline CDR1 and CDR2 sequences are LGHNA and YSLEER. V was clipped by 4 bases and J by 4 bases; unmatched bases: 7.

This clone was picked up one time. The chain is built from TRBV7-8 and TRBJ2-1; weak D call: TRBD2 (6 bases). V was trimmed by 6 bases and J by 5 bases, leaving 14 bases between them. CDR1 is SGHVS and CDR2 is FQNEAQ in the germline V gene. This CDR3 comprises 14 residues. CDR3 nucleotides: TGTGCCAGCAGGATTGTGGGGGGTAACAATGAGCAGTTCTTC. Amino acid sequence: CASRIVGGNNEQFF.

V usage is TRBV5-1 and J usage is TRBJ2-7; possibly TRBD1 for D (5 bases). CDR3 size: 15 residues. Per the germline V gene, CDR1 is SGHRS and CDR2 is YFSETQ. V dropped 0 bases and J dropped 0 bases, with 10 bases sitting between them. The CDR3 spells CASSLEQAYSYEQYF. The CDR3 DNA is TGCGCCAGCAGCTTGGAACAGGCCTACTCCTACGAGCAGTACTTC. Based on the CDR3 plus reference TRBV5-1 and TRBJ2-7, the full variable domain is KAGVTQTPRYLIKTRGQQVTLSCSPISGHRSVSWYQQTPGQGLQFLFEYFSETQRNKGNFPGRFSGRQFSNSRSEMNVSTLELGDSALYLCASSLEQAYSYEQYFGPGTRLTVT.

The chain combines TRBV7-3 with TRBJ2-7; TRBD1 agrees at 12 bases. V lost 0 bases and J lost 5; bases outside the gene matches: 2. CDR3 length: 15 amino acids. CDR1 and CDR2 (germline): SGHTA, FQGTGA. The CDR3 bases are TGTGCCAGCAGCTTAACCGGGACAGGGGGCCACGAGCAGTACTTC. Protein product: CASSLTGTGGHEQYF.

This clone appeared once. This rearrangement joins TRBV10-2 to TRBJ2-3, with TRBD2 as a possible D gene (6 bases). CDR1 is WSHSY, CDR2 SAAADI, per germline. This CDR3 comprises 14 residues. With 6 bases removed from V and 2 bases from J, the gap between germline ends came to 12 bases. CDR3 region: CASSGLKNTDTQYF. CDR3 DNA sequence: TGCGCCAGCAGCGGACTAAAAAACACAGATACGCAGTATTTT.

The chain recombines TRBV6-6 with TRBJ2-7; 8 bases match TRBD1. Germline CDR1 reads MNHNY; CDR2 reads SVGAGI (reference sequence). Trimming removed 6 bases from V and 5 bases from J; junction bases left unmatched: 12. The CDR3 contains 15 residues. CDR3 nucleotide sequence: TGTGCCAGCAGGCGACCCGGACAGGGTTACAACGAGCAGTACTTC. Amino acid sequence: CASRRPGQGYNEQYF.

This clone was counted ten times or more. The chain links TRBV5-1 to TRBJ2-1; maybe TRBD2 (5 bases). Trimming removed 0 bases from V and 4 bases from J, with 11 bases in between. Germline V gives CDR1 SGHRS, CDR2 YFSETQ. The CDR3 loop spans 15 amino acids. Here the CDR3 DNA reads TGCGCCAGCAGCTTGGACAGCGGCCAGTACAATGAGCAGTTCTTC. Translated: CASSLDSGQYNEQFF.

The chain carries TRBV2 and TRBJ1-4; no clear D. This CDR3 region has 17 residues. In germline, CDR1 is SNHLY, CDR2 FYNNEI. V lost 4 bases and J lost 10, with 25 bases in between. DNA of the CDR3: TGTGCCAGCAGTGGCCCCCAGCGGGGTAACTGGGCCATAAAACTGTTTTTT. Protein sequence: CASSGPQRGNWAIKLFF. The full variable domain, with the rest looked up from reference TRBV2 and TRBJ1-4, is EPEVTQTPSHQVTQMGQEVILRCVPISNHLYFYWYRQILGQKVEFLVSFYNNEISEKSEIFDDQFSVERPDGSNFTLKIRSTKLEDSAMYFCASSGPQRGNWAIKLFFGSGTQLSVL.

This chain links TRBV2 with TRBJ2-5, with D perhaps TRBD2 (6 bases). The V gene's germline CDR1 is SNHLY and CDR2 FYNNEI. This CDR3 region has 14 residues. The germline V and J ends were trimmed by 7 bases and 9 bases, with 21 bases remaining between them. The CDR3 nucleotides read TGTGCCAGCACATCGGGGGTGATCCCAGCGGCCCAGTACTTC. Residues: CASTSGVIPAAQYF.

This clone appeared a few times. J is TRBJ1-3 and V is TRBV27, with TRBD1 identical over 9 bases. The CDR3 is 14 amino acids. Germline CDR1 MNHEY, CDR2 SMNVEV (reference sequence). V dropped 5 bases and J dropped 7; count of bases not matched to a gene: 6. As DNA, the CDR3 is TGTGCCAGCAGTCCCGGGACAGGGCGTAACACCATATATTTT. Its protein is CASSPGTGRNTIYF.

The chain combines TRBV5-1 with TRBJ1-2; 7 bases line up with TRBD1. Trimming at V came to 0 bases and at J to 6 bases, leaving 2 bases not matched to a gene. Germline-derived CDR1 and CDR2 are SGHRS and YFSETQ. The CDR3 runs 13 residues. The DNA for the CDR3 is TGCGCCAGCAGCTTGGAACAGGGGAATGGCTACACCTTC. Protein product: CASSLEQGNGYTF.

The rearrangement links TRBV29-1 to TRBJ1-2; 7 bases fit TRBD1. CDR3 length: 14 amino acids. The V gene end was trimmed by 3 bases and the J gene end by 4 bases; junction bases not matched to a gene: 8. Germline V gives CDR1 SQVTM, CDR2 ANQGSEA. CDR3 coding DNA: TGCAGCGTTGAGGGGACAGCGAATTCCTATGGCTACACCTTC. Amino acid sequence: CSVEGTANSYGYTF.

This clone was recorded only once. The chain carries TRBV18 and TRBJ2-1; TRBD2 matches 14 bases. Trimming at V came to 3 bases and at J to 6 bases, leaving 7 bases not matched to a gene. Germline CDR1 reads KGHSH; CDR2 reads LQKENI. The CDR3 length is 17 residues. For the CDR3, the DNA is TGTGCCAGCTCACCGGGGACTAGCGGGAGTAAGACCAATGAGCAGTTCTTC. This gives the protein CASSPGTSGSKTNEQFF.

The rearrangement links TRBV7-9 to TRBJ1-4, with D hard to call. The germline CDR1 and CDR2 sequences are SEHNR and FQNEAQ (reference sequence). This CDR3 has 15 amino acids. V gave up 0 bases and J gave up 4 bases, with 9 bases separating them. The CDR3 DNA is TGTGCCAGCAGCTTAGCGCGGCTGGTTAATGAAAAACTGTTTTTT. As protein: CASSLARLVNEKLFF.

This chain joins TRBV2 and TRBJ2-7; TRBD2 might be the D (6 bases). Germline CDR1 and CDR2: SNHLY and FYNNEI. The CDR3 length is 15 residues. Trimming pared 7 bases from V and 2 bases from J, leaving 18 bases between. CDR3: CASTDRDSGTYEQYF. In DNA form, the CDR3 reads TGTGCCAGCACCGATAGGGATAGCGGAACCTACGAGCAGTACTTC.

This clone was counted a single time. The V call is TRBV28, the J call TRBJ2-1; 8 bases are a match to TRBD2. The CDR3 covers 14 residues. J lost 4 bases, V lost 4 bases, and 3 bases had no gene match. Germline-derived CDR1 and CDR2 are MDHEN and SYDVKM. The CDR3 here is CASSSGLVYNEQFF. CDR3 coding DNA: TGTGCCAGCAGTTCGGGACTAGTTTACAATGAGCAGTTCTTC.

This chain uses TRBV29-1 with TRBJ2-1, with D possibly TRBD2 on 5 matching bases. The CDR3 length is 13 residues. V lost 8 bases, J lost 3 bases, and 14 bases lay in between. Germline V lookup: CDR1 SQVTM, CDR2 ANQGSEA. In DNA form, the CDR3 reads TGCAGCTCCGAAGGAGGCTACTACAATGAGCAGTTCTTC. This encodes CSSEGGYYNEQFF.